A selection of T cell receptor beta chains follows, all from one sample in a study of regulatory T cells. Libraries were prepared by immunoSEQ multiplex PCR; TCRdb keeps only in-frame clonotypes and omits some of them. This table has nearly 30,000 clones, roughly 92% appearing once. Material for sequencing was conventional CD4+ T cells sorted from blood. These receptors came from a person under 35 with CD3G deficiency. Each CDR3 is given with its conserved first and last residue. The D gene is left open where the match is weak. Some rows mark clone size as missing; the rest say once, few, many or name a class of expanded clone.

>NA|TRBJ2-3|NA|TRBV7-2
CASSLLWTRLADTQYF
TGTGCCAGCAGCTTACTTTGGACCCGGCTAGCAGATACGCAGTATTTT
>NA|TRBJ2-7|TRBD1|TRBV5-1
CASRTATGANEQYF
TGCGCCAGCAGGACGGCAACAGGGGCCAACGAGCAGTACTTC
>NA|TRBJ1-1|TRBD1|TRBV5-1
CASRDRESTEAFF
TGCGCCAGCCGGGACAGGGAGAGCACTGAAGCTTTCTTT
>NA|TRBJ1-1|NA|TRBV5-1
CASRPHSLNTEAFF
TGCGCCAGCAGACCGCACAGTCTGAACACTGAAGCTTTCTTT
>NA|TRBJ2-3|NA|TRBV7-9
CASSLAVTDTQYF
TGTGCCAGCAGCTTAGCTGTCACAGATACGCAGTATTTT
>NA|TRBJ2-7|TRBD1|TRBV5-1
CASSPGQGSSYEQYF
TGCGCCAGCAGCCCCGGACAGGGTAGCTCCTACGAGCAGTACTTC
>few|TRBJ1-5|NA|TRBV6-4
CASSRRSQHF
TGTGCCAGCAGTCGTAGGTCCCAGCATTTT
>NA|TRBJ2-1|NA|TRBV5-1
CASSGGRQANEQFF
TGCGCCAGCAGCGGGGGTCGGCAGGCGAATGAGCAGTTCTTC
>NA|TRBJ1-5|NA|TRBV7-2
CASSLGGGRAMQPQHF
TGTGCCAGCAGCTTAGGCGGGGGGCGCGCGATGCAGCCCCAGCATTTT
>NA|TRBJ2-1|NA|TRBV25-1
CASSVHRDRPNNEQFF
TGTGCCAGCAGTGTACACCGAGACAGGCCAAACAATGAGCAGTTCTTC
>once|TRBJ2-1|TRBD2|TRBV5-1
CASSTGGPGNEQFF
TGCGCCAGCAGCACGGGAGGGCCGGGAAATGAGCAGTTCTTC
>NA|TRBJ2-2|NA|TRBV28
CASSPGGGGNTGELFF
TGTGCCAGCAGCCCTGGCGGAGGCGGGAACACCGGGGAGCTGTTTTTT
>few|TRBJ2-7|NA|TRBV10-3
CAISAGGDEQYF
TGTGCCATCAGTGCGGGGGGCGACGAGCAGTACTTC
>NA|TRBJ2-5|NA|TRBV7-6
CASSLGSGLKETQYF
TGTGCCAGCAGCTTAGGTTCGGGACTTAAAGAGACCCAGTACTTC
>NA|TRBJ1-5|TRBD1|TRBV19
CASSMGGQAARQPQHF
TGTGCCAGTAGTATGGGGGGACAGGCGGCACGGCAGCCCCAGCATTTT
>NA|TRBJ1-2|TRBD1|TRBV27
CASSSLPVNRGGYTF
TGTGCCAGCAGTTCCCTACCTGTTAACAGGGGCGGCTACACCTTC
>NA|TRBJ2-5|NA|TRBV12-5
CASGLGSRKVLEETQYF
TGTGCTAGTGGTTTGGGAAGCAGGAAGGTCTTGGAAGAGACCCAGTACTTC
>NA|TRBJ1-1|TRBD1|TRBV20-1
CSAKQGTEAFF
TGCAGTGCAAAACAGGGGACTGAAGCTTTCTTT
>once|TRBJ2-1|TRBD2|TRBV28
CASSLKLAGALRSSYNEQFF
TGTGCCAGCAGTTTAAAACTAGCGGGAGCCCTTCGGAGCTCCTACAATGAGCAGTTCTTC
>NA|TRBJ2-5|NA|TRBV25-1
CASSGGGETQYF
TGTGCCAGCAGTGGTGGGGGGGAGACCCAGTACTTC
>NA|TRBJ1-4|NA|TRBV18
CASSPRGNEKLFF
TGTGCCAGCTCACCCAGGGGAAATGAAAAACTGTTTTTT
>NA|TRBJ1-1|TRBD1|TRBV5-1
CASSFSDRGTEAFF
TGCGCCAGCAGCTTCTCGGACAGGGGAACTGAAGCTTTCTTT
>NA|TRBJ2-5|TRBD1|TRBV6-1
CASSATRGRLETQYF
TGTGCCAGCAGTGCCACCAGGGGGCGGTTAGAGACCCAGTACTTC